This T cell receptor (beta chain) was sequenced in a study of blood T cell repertoires in COVID-19. Study processing details: Researchers report that nucleated cell counts were estimated from reference gene primer amplification. Clones were read by immunoSEQ multiplex PCR, and TCRdb kept only the in-frame ones, dropping some. V and J calls and clone size are copied from that table; D and trimming were computed from the DNA. The data contain roughly 190,000 clones, roughly 80% of them singletons. CDR3 length: 15 amino acids. CDR1 and CDR2 (germline): SGHTA, FQGNSA. V shed 5 bases, J shed 5 bases, and the junction held 11 bases outside the gene matches.

This chain uses TRBV7-2 with TRBJ1-1, with TRBD1 matching over 7 bases. Sequencing used peripheral blood. The sequence derives from a human donor in a cohort sampled during active COVID-19. For the CDR3, the DNA is TGTGCCAGCAGCATCAAACAGGGGTCCGCGACTGAAGCTTTCTTT. Translated: CASSIKQGSATEAFF.